The rows below give T cell receptor beta chains drawn from one sample of a study of control samples from healthy donors and cancer patients. Assay used: immunoSEQ multiplex PCR; TCRdb lists only in-frame clones, some missing. Of about 150,000 clones listed, roughly 94% are singletons. Sequencing was carried out using blood. All receptors come from a man aged 40-49 years in good health. The CDR3 runs from the conserved cysteine through the conserved F or W. D genes are given only for firm matches. Only part of the rows carry a size: once, few, many, or a class if the clone is expanded.

D gene: -
clone size: once
V gene: TRBV11-2
J gene: TRBJ1-1
CDR3 DNA: TGTGCCAGCAGGCAGGCCGTGAGGGTAAACACTGAAGCTTTCTTT
CDR3 protein: CASRQAVRVNTEAFF

D gene: TRBD1
clone size: -
V gene: TRBV5-5
J gene: TRBJ1-2
CDR3 DNA: TGTGCCAGCAGCTTTACAGGGGTTAACTATGGCTACACCTTC
CDR3 protein: CASSFTGVNYGYTF

D gene: -
clone size: -
V gene: TRBV5-1
J gene: TRBJ1-1
CDR3 DNA: TGCGCCAGCAGCTTGGAAATTGGGTCCGTCATGAACACTGAAGCTTTCTTT
CDR3 protein: CASSLEIGSVMNTEAFF

D gene: -
clone size: -
V gene: TRBV12-3/TRBV12-4
J gene: TRBJ1-1
CDR3 DNA: TGTGCCAGCAGACTCAGACAGGCTCGAGCTTTCTTT
CDR3 protein: CASRLRQARAFF

D gene: TRBD2
clone size: -
V gene: TRBV2
J gene: TRBJ2-1
CDR3 DNA: TGTGCCAGCAGATGGACTAGCGGGGGGGATGAGCAGTTCTTC
CDR3 protein: CASRWTSGGDEQFF

D gene: TRBD1
clone size: -
V gene: TRBV2
J gene: TRBJ1-1
CDR3 DNA: TGTGCCAGCATTGGGGACAGGGTCTGGACTGAAGCTTTCTTT
CDR3 protein: CASIGDRVWTEAFF

D gene: TRBD1
clone size: -
V gene: TRBV2
J gene: TRBJ2-2
CDR3 DNA: TGTGCCAGCAGTGTGGGACAGGGGAACACCGGGGAGCTGTTTTTT
CDR3 protein: CASSVGQGNTGELFF

D gene: -
clone size: -
V gene: TRBV6-1
J gene: TRBJ1-2
CDR3 DNA: TGTGCCAGCAGTGATCGGGGGAGGGGTGGAGAGGACTATGGCTACACCTTC
CDR3 protein: CASSDRGRGGEDYGYTF

D gene: TRBD1
clone size: -
V gene: TRBV30
J gene: TRBJ1-2
CDR3 DNA: TGTGCCTGGACCAAGACAGGGTACGGCTATGGCTACACCTTC
CDR3 protein: CAWTKTGYGYGYTF

D gene: TRBD1
clone size: -
V gene: TRBV5-6
J gene: TRBJ1-4
CDR3 DNA: TGTGCCAGCAGCACGGACAGGGCGGAGGTGACTAATGAAAAACTGTTTTTT
CDR3 protein: CASSTDRAEVTNEKLFF

D gene: -
clone size: -
V gene: TRBV9
J gene: TRBJ2-2
CDR3 DNA: TGTGCCAGCAGCCCTAGCGCCTCGAACACCGGGGAGCTGTTTTTT
CDR3 protein: CASSPSASNTGELFF

D gene: -
clone size: -
V gene: TRBV6-5
J gene: TRBJ1-1
CDR3 DNA: TGTGCCAGCAGACGGATGAACACTGAAGCTTTCTTT
CDR3 protein: CASRRMNTEAFF

D gene: -
clone size: -
V gene: TRBV28
J gene: TRBJ1-6
CDR3 DNA: TGTGCCAGTCAAGGGGGATTTAATTCACCCCTCCACTTT
CDR3 protein: CASQGGFNSPLHF

D gene: -
clone size: -
V gene: TRBV5-1
J gene: TRBJ2-7
CDR3 DNA: TGCGCCAGCAGCTTGACCGGGAACATCGGCTACGAGCAGTACTTC
CDR3 protein: CASSLTGNIGYEQYF

D gene: -
clone size: -
V gene: TRBV30
J gene: TRBJ1-3
CDR3 DNA: TGTGCCTGTGGGGGCATCGGGCTGACTGGAAACACCATATATTTT
CDR3 protein: CACGGIGLTGNTIYF

D gene: -
clone size: -
V gene: TRBV9
J gene: TRBJ1-1
CDR3 DNA: TGTGCCAGCAGCGTAGGCAGGGGTTGGACCACTGAAGCTTTCTTT
CDR3 protein: CASSVGRGWTTEAFF